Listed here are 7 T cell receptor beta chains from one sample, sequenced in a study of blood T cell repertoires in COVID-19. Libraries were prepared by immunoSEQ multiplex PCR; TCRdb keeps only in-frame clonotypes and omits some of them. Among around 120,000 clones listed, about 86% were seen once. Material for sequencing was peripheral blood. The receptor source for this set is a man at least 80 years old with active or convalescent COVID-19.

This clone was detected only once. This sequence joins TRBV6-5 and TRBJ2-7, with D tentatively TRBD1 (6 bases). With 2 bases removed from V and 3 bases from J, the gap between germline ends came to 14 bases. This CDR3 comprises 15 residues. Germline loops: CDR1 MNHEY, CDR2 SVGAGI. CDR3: CASSYGGSAIYEQYF. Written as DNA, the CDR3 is TGTGCCAGCAGTTACGGGGGCTCAGCCATCTACGAGCAGTACTTC.

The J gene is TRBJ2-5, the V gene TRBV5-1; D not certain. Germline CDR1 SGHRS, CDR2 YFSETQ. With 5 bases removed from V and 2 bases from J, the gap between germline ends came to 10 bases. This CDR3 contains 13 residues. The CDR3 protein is CASRPSQQETQYF. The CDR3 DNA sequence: TGCGCCAGCAGACCATCCCAGCAAGAGACCCAGTACTTC.

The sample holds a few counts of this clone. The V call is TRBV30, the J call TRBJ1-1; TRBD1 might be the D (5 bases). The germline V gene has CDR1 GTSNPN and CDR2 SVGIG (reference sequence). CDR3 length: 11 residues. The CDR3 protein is CVYTPGAEAFF. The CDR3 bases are TGTGTCTACACCCCGGGGGCTGAAGCTTTCTTT. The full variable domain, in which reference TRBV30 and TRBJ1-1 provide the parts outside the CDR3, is SQTIHQWPATLVQPVGSPLSLECTVEGTSNPNLYWYRQAAGRGLQLLFYSVGIGQISSEVPQNLSASRPQDRQFILSSKKLLLSDSGFYLCVYTPGAEAFFGQGTRLTVV.

CDR3 sequence: CASSLDPGTGNTIYF. In nucleotides, the CDR3 is TGTGCCAGCAGCTTAGACCCAGGGACTGGAAACACCATATATTTT. The V gene is TRBV11-2, the J gene TRBJ1-3; D might be TRBD1 (5 bases). The length of the CDR3 is 15 residues. V gave up 0 bases and J gave up 2 bases, with 8 bases separating them. Germline V lookup: CDR1 SGHAT, CDR2 FQNNGV.

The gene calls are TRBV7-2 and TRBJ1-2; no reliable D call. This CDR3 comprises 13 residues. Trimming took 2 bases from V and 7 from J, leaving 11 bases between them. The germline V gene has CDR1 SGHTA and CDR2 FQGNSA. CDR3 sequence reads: CASSLPGESGYTF. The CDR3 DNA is TGTGCCAGCAGCTTACCCGGGGAGTCTGGCTACACCTTC.

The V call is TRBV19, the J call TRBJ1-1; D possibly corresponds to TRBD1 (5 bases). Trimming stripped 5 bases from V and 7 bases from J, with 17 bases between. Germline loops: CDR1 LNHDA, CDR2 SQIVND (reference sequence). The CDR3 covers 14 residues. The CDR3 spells CASSEGLGVDEAFF. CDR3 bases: TGTGCCAGTAGTGAGGGACTGGGGGTCGATGAAGCTTTCTTT.

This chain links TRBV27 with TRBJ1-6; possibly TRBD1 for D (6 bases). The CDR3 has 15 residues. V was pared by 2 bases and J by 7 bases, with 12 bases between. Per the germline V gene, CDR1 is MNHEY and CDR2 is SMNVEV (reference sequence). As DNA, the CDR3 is TGTGCCAGCAGTTTAGTACGACAGGCGAATTCACCCCTCCACTTT. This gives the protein CASSLVRQANSPLHF.